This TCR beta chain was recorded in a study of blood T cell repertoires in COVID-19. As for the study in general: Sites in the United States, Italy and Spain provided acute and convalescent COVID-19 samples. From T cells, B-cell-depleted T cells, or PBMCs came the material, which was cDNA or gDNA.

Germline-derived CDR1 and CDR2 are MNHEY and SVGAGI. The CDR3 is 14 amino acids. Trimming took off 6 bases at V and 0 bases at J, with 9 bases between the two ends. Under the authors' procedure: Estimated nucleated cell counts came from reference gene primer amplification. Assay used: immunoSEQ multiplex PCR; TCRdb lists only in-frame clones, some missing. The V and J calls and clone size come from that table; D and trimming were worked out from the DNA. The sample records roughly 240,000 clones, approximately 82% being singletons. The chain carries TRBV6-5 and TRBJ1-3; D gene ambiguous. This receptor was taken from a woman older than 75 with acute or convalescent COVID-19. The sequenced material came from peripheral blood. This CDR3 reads CASRVESSGNTIYF. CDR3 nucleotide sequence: TGTGCCAGCAGGGTGGAGAGCTCTGGAAACACCATATATTTT.